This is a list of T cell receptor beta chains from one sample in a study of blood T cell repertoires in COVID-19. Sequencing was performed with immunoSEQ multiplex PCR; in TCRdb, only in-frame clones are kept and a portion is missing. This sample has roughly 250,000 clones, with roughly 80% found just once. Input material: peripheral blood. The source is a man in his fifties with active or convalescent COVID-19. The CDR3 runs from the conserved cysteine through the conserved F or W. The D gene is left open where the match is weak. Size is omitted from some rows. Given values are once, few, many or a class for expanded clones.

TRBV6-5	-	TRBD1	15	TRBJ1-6	CASSSRGRLNSPLHF	TGTGCCAGCAGTAGCAGGGGGCGATTGAATTCACCCCTCCACTTT
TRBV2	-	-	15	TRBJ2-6	CASSARDKLFNVLTF	TGTGCCAGCAGTGCCCGGGACAAGCTTTTTAACGTCCTGACTTTC
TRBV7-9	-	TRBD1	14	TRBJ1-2	CASSLGQGSYGYTF	TGTGCCAGCAGCCTGGGACAGGGTAGCTATGGCTACACCTTC
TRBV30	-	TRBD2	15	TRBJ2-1	CAWSSLAGDYNEQFF	TGTGCCTGGAGTTCTCTAGCGGGGGACTACAATGAGCAGTTCTTC
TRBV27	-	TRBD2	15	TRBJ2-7	CASRPSGGSTYEQYF	TGTGCCAGCAGACCTAGCGGGGGGTCTACCTACGAGCAGTACTTC
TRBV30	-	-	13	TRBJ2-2	CAWSQANTGELFF	TGTGCCTGGAGTCAGGCGAACACCGGGGAGCTGTTTTTT
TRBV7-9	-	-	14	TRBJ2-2	CASSLISSTGELFF	TGTGCCAGCAGCTTAATCTCGAGCACCGGGGAGCTGTTTTTT
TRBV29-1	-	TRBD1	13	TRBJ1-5	CSVAGGASQPQHF	TGCAGCGTGGCAGGGGGCGCGAGTCAGCCCCAGCATTTT
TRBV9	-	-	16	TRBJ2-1	CASSVTAQSSYNEQFF	TGTGCCAGCAGCGTGACAGCCCAAAGCTCCTACAATGAGCAGTTCTTC
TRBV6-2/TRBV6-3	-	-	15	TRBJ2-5	CASSATGSYQETQYF	TGTGCCAGCAGCGCTACCGGGAGTTATCAAGAGACCCAGTACTTC
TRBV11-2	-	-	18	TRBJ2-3	CASSFDPQRVVSTDTQYF	TGTGCCAGCAGCTTTGACCCCCAGCGGGTGGTCTCCACAGATACGCAGTATTTT
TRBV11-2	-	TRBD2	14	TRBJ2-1	CASSRTSGGVEQFF	TGTGCCAGCAGCCGTACTAGCGGGGGGGTGGAGCAGTTCTTC
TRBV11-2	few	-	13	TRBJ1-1	CASSSQWNTEAFF	TGTGCCAGCAGCTCTCAGTGGAACACTGAAGCTTTCTTT
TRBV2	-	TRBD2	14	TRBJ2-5	CASTGTPGGETQYF	TGTGCCAGCACCGGGACTCCGGGGGGAGAGACCCAGTACTTC
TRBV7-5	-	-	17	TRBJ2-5	CVRSPGTSGGARETQYF	TGTGTCAGAAGCCCCGGGACTAGCGGGGGGGCCCGGGAGACCCAGTACTTC
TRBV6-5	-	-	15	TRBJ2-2	CASSLSGTNTGELFF	TGTGCCAGCAGTCTCTCGGGAACGAACACCGGGGAGCTGTTTTTT
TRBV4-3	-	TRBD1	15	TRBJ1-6	CASSQVTGGNSPLHF	TGCGCCAGCAGCCAAGTGACAGGGGGAAATTCACCCCTCCACTTT
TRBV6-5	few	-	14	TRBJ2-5	CASSYSGLQETQYF	TGTGCCAGCAGTTACTCGGGACTTCAAGAGACCCAGTACTTC
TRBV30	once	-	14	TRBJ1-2	CAWNPRGHRYGYTF	TGTGCCTGGAATCCGAGGGGACACCGCTATGGCTACACCTTC
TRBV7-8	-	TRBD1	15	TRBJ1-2	CASSLRDRGYYGYTF	TGTGCCAGCAGCCTTAGAGACAGGGGCTACTATGGCTACACCTTC
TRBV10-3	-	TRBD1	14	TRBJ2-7	CAISDPGGNYEQYF	TGTGCCATCAGTGACCCAGGGGGCAATTACGAGCAGTACTTC
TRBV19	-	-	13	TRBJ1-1	CASSIKRNTEAFF	TGTGCCAGTAGTATAAAGAGGAACACTGAAGCTTTCTTT
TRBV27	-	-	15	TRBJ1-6	CASSKDPPGYSPLHF	TGTGCCAGCAGTAAAGACCCCCCCGGGTATTCACCCCTCCACTTT
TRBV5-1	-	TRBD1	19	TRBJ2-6	CASSPGTVVLSSGANVLTF	TGCGCCAGCAGCCCCGGGACAGTAGTCTTAAGCTCTGGGGCCAACGTCCTGACTTTC
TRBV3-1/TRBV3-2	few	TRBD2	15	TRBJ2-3	CASSFAGLAADTQYF	TGTGCCAGCAGCTTCGCGGGACTAGCAGCGGATACGCAGTATTTT
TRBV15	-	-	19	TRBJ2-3	CATSRDILRGPPFQDTQYF	TGTGCCACCAGCAGAGATATTTTGCGGGGGCCACCCTTTCAAGATACGCAGTATTTT
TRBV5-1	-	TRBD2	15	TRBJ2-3	CASSLERGGTDTQYF	TGCGCCAGCAGCTTGGAACGGGGGGGGACAGATACGCAGTATTTT